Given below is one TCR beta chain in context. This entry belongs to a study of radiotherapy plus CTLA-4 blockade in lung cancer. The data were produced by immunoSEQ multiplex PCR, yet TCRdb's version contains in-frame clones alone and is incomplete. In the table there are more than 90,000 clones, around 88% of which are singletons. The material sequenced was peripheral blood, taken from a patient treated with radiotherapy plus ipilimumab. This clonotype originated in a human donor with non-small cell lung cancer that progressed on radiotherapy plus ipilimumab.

In nucleotides, the CDR3 is TGTGCCAGCAGCTTGGAATTGGGGGAGGTCACAGATACGCAGTATTTT. Its protein product is CASSLELGEVTDTQYF. J is TRBJ2-3 and V is TRBV5-6, with D possibly being TRBD2 (6 bases). In germline, CDR1 is SGHDT, CDR2 YYEEEE. The CDR3 covers 16 residues. Trimming shortened V by 0 bases and J by 2 bases, and 13 bases separated the two germline ends.